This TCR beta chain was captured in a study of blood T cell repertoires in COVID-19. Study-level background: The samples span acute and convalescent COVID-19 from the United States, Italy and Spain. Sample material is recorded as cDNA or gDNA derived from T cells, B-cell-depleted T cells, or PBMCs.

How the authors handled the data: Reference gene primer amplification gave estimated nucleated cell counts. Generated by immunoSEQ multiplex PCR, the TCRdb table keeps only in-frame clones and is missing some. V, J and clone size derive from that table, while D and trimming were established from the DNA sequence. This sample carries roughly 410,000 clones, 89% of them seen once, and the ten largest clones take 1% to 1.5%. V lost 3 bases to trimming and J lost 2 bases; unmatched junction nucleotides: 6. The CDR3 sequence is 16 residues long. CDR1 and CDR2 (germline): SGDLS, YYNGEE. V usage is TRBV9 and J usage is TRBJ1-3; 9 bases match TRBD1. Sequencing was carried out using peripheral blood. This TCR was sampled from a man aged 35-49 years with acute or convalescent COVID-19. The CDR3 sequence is CASSGRTGDAGNTIYF. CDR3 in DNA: TGTGCCAGCAGCGGACGGACAGGGGACGCTGGAAACACCATATATTTT.